These 21 T cell receptor beta chains were all obtained from the same sample, sequenced in a study of read filtering for tumor transcriptome and immune sequencing. From roughly 400 ng of RNA, a library with molecular barcoded alpha/delta and beta/gamma adaptors was made. TCRdb processed the reads anew with MiXCR; each CDR3 protein has one entry. The profile shows over 450 distinct CDR3 sequences, about 83% of them singletons. Sequencing was done on a sample of a population of CD138-negative cells sorted from bone marrow. These receptors came from a donor over 35 with multiple myeloma. This table probably holds off-target reads from a library built for another chain.

This chain uses TRBV29-1 with TRBJ2-3; D is possibly TRBD2 (6 bases). This CDR3 has 14 residues. The germline CDR1 and CDR2 sequences are SQVTM and ANQGSEA. Trimming left V 1 base short and J 1 base short, with 9 bases between. CDR3 residues: CSVEGLGGTDTQYF. In DNA form, the CDR3 reads TGCAGCGTTGAAGGACTAGGTGGCACAGATACGCAGTATTTT.

A remark on this clonotype: One end of the junction is discordant with germline, which a read error may explain. The gene calls are TRBV7-7 and TRBJ2-1, with 13 bases aligning to TRBD2. This CDR3 spans 16 amino acids. In germline, CDR1 is SSHAT, CDR2 FNYEAQ (reference sequence). The CDR3 DNA reads TGTGCTAGCAGCCCGTGGACTAGCGGGGGTATAGATGAGCAGTTCTTC. It encodes CASSPWTSGGIDEQFF.

For the CDR3, the DNA is TGTGCCAGCAGCCTCCTCCAGGACAGTAAAGCTTTCTTT. Its protein is CASSLLQDSKAFF. The chain couples TRBV7-2 to TRBJ1-1, with D perhaps matching TRBD1 (6 bases). The CDR3 sequence is 13 residues long. Deletions cut 5 bases from V and 9 bases from J, with 16 bases between. CDR1 is SGHTA and CDR2 is FQGNSA in the germline V gene.

V usage is TRBV15 and J usage is TRBJ2-1, with D perhaps TRBD2 (5 bases). CDR1 LNHNV and CDR2 YYDKDF come from the germline V gene (reference sequence). This CDR3 is built from 15 residues. The V and J ends lost 3 bases and 4 bases respectively, with 13 bases between them. CDR3 nucleotide sequence: TGTGCCACCAGCAGGGGGTCGGGCGGGTACAATGAGCAGTTCTTC. Translating gives CATSRGSGGYNEQFF.

V usage is TRBV6-2 or TRBV6-3 and J usage is TRBJ2-1; 9 bases align to TRBD1. Unmatched junction bases numbered 7, after V lost 1 base and J lost 0 bases. The length of the CDR3 is 18 residues. Germline CDR1 MNHEY, CDR2 SVGEGT. This chain's CDR3 is CASSYFPDRGSSYNEQFF. The CDR3 DNA is TGTGCCAGCAGTTACTTCCCGGACAGGGGAAGCTCCTACAATGAGCAGTTCTTC.

The chain recombines TRBV6-1 with TRBJ1-4; the D is unclear. The CDR3 contains 13 residues. V was shortened by 3 bases and J by 7 bases, with 9 bases between the two germline ends. Germline loops: CDR1 MNHNS, CDR2 SASEGT. CDR3 sequence: CASSEDRREKLFF. In DNA, the CDR3 is TGTGCCAGCAGTGAGGACCGCCGTGAAAAACTGTTTTTT.

This rearrangement joins TRBV4-3 to TRBJ1-4; 7 bases are shared with TRBD1. CDR1 is LGHNA and CDR2 is YSLEER in the germline V gene. Losses at the gene ends were 4 bases for V and 6 bases for J; bases not matched to a gene: 8. This CDR3 region has 15 residues. The CDR3 reads CASSLDRSRDEKLFF. In DNA, the CDR3 is TGCGCCAGCAGCCTGGACAGGTCCCGGGATGAAAAACTGTTTTTT.

V and J are TRBV29-1 and TRBJ1-1, with 9 bases fitting TRBD1. Germline CDR1 SQVTM, CDR2 ANQGSEA. There are 13 residues in the CDR3. Trimming at V came to 5 bases and at J to 4 bases, leaving 5 bases not matched to a gene. The CDR3 region has the DNA TGCAGCGTTACCGGGACAGGGAGCACTGAAGCTTTCTTT. Translation: CSVTGTGSTEAFF.

This clonotype was counted a single time. The gene calls are TRBV2 and TRBJ2-1; D is possibly TRBD2 (6 bases). The CDR3 covers 14 residues. Looked up from germline, CDR1 is SNHLY and CDR2 is FYNNEI. The germline V and J ends were trimmed by 4 bases and 1 base, with 8 bases remaining between them. The CDR3 here is CASSGDLSYNEQFF. Here the CDR3 DNA reads TGTGCCAGCAGTGGGGACTTATCCTACAATGAGCAGTTCTTC.

The chain recombines TRBV7-9 with TRBJ2-7; TRBD2 aligns across 11 bases. From germline, CDR1 is SEHNR and CDR2 FQNEAQ (reference sequence). The CDR3 length is 18 residues. V shed 0 bases and J 1 base; nucleotides not matched to a gene: 8. The CDR3 loop is CASSLALRLAGGSYEQYF. The CDR3 region has the DNA TGTGCCAGCAGCTTAGCGCTCAGGCTAGCGGGAGGATCCTACGAGCAGTACTTC.

This clonotype was found once. The chain employs TRBV11-2 and TRBJ2-1; the D gene is possibly TRBD1 (6 bases). Trimming left V 1 base short and J 5 bases short, with 9 bases between. In germline, CDR1 is SGHAT, CDR2 FQNNGV. The CDR3 consists of 14 residues. CDR3 loop: CASSLVGAHNEQFF. CDR3 coding DNA: TGTGCCAGCAGCTTAGTGGGGGCTCACAATGAGCAGTTCTTC.

The chain employs TRBV19 and TRBJ1-4; 7 nucleotides agree with TRBD1. The CDR3 extends over 14 amino acids. The J segment lost 11 bases and the V segment lost 7 bases, leaving 13 bases of the junction unmatched. Germline V CDR1 and CDR2: LNHDA, SQIVND (reference sequence). CDR3 loop: CASTEDRFSRKLFF. Written as DNA, the CDR3 is TGTGCCAGTACGGAGGACAGGTTCTCGAGGAAACTGTTTTTT.

This clonotype has just a few counts. The chain employs TRBV6-5 and TRBJ2-7; D could derive from TRBD1 or TRBD2 (6 bases each). Germline V CDR1 and CDR2: MNHEY, SVGAGI. Trimming stripped 2 bases from V and 0 bases from J, with 11 bases between. The CDR3 extends over 15 amino acids. Here the CDR3 DNA reads TGTGCCAGCAGTTACAGGAGGGACAACTCCTACGAGCAGTACTTC. This sequence encodes CASSYRRDNSYEQYF.

This clonotype was seen only once. The gene calls are TRBV12-3 or TRBV12-4 and TRBJ2-7; 8 bases agree with TRBD2. After removal of 5 bases from V and 9 bases from J, the junction contained 6 bases not matched to a gene. The length of the CDR3 is 12 residues. For the CDR3, the DNA is TGTGCCAGCAGTCCCCGGGAGGGGCTGCAGTACTTC. Its translation: CASSPREGLQYF.

This chain links TRBV20-1 with TRBJ1-1, with D possibly TRBD1 on 5 matching bases. From germline, CDR1 is DFQATT and CDR2 SNEGSKA (reference sequence). V gave up 3 bases and J gave up 3 bases, with 14 bases separating them. The length of the CDR3 is 14 residues. The CDR3 DNA follows: TGCAGTGCTAGGGAAACGACAGATTACACTGAAGCTTTCTTT. It yields the protein CSARETTDYTEAFF.

This clonotype showed up just once. A clone one base away is much larger, so this may be a read error. This chain links TRBV7-9 with TRBJ2-1; perhaps TRBD2 as D (6 bases). The germline CDR1 and CDR2 sequences are SEHNR and FQNEAQ (reference sequence). The CDR3 has 15 residues. The CDR3 reads CASSFSGAQGNEPFF. The CDR3 region has the DNA TGTGCCAGCAGCTTCTCGGGAGCCCAGGGCAATGAGCCGTTCTTC.

The V call is TRBV18, the J call TRBJ2-3, with D perhaps matching TRBD1 (6 bases). This CDR3 is built from 13 residues. The ends were cut back, 6 bases at V and 6 bases at J, with 13 bases in the middle. Germline V gene sequence: CDR1 KGHSH, CDR2 LQKENI. The CDR3 DNA sequence: TGTGCCAGCTCGGATACAGGGTCGGATACGCAGTATTTT. Amino acids: CASSDTGSDTQYF.

The chain employs TRBV29-1 and TRBJ1-1, with no clear D. The CDR3 spans 13 residues. Per germline, CDR1 SQVTM and CDR2 ANQGSEA. V lost 7 bases and J lost 6, with 18 bases in between. In DNA, the CDR3 is TGCAGCGGATCACCCGGGCGCGGGGCTGAAGCTTTCTTT. Amino acid sequence: CSGSPGRGAEAFF.

The rearrangement links TRBV20-1 to TRBJ2-3, with 12 bases matching TRBD2. With 1 base clipped from V and 2 bases from J, the junction kept 16 bases outside the gene matches. The CDR3 length is 20 residues. Germline assignment: CDR1 DFQATT and CDR2 SNEGSKA (reference sequence). DNA of the CDR3: TGCAGTGCTAGAGGACCGGGACAGGCAACTAGCGGGAGGCACACAGATACGCAGTATTTT. Its translation is CSARGPGQATSGRHTDTQYF.

The V and J genes are TRBV5-1 and TRBJ2-2, with 7 bases lining up with TRBD2. CDR1 is SGHRS and CDR2 is YFSETQ in the germline V gene. V lost 0 bases, J lost 3 bases, and 8 bases stayed unmatched. The CDR3 totals 17 residues. The CDR3 reads CASSLAAASGDTGELFF. CDR3 bases: TGCGCCAGCAGCTTGGCCGCGGCTAGCGGCGACACCGGGGAGCTGTTTTTT.

This sequence joins TRBV11-2 and TRBJ1-1; D call uncertain. The CDR3 contains 12 residues. The germline CDR1 and CDR2 sequences are SGHAT and FQNNGV. V was pared by 2 bases and J by 6 bases, with 7 bases between. CDR3 in DNA: TGTGCCAGCAGCTTACAATGGCCTGAAGCTTTCTTT. Its translation: CASSLQWPEAFF. Looking up the rest from reference TRBV11-2 and TRBJ1-1 gives the full variable domain: EAGVAQSPRYKIIEKRQSVAFWCNPISGHATLYWYQQILGQGPKLLIQFQNNGVVDDSQLPKDRFSAERLKGVDSTLKIQPAKLEDSAVYLCASSLQWPEAFFGQGTRLTVV.